The table lists the clone carrying this T cell receptor (beta chain) with a few counts. This sample was included in a study of tumor-infiltrating lymphocytes in primary liver carcinoma. With around 500 ng total RNA as template and a constant-region primer, TCR beta cDNA was made. ARM-PCR, slightly modified, supplied the TCR beta libraries through three nested multiplex PCR rounds. A C-beta reverse primer was combined with TRBV1-TRBV30 forward primers in the first two PCR rounds, and each round had ten to eleven cycles. TCRdb recomputed calls from the multiplex PCR reads with MiXCR, one row per CDR3 protein. The data contain tens of thousands of distinct CDR3 sequences, 73% of them singletons. Germline-derived CDR1 and CDR2 are SGHTA and FQGNSA. The CDR3 covers 14 residues. V gave up 2 bases and J gave up 6 bases, with 13 bases separating them. Taking about 18-32 mg of unsorted bulk tissue, the authors co-extracted RNA and DNA.

The chain couples TRBV7-2 to TRBJ2-5; tentative D call: TRBD2 (6 bases). This clonotype was sampled from a man in his forties or fifties with primary liver carcinoma and hepatitis B virus infection. Sample: liver tumor tissue from sampling region 2. The subset was: tumor region T2, inferior pole. In nucleotides, the CDR3 is TGTGCCAGCAGCTTATTTGGGGAGGTGAAGACCCAGTACTTC. Encoded protein: CASSLFGEVKTQYF. Full variable domain (remainder filled in from reference TRBV7-2 and TRBJ2-5): GAGVSQSPSNKVTEKGKDVELRCDPISGHTALYWYRQSLGQGLEFLIYFQGNSAPDKSGLPSDRFSAERTGGSVSTLTIQRTQQEDSAVYLCASSLFGEVKTQYFGPGTRLLVL.